The present TCR beta chain was sequenced within a study of T-cell memory formation after mild COVID-19. Study-level background: Largely donor-specific sequence clusters came from a couple of donors.

Constant-segment primers served in 5'RACE that generated TCR alpha and TCR beta cDNA libraries bearing sample barcodes and UMIs. TCRdb re-derived calls from the 5' RACE reads in MiXCR, one entry per CDR3 protein. The sample shows around 400,000 distinct CDR3 sequences, roughly a quarter of them seen only once. The CDR3 sequence is 15 residues long. The J segment lost 1 base and the V segment lost 5 bases, leaving 7 bases of the junction unmatched. Overall study findings and caveats: Specificity for SARS-CoV-2 was not confirmed among the second-wave clones peaking on day 37. A balance of CD4 and CD8 characterized clones contracting day 15 to 85, whereas later expanders leaned CD4+.

There are a few counts of this clonotype. Its antigen remains unidentified. This TCR came from an adult woman who had mild COVID-19 (a few samples of this study predate the infection). Cell type and time point are not known. The specimen sequenced was PBMCs or a T cell subset sorted from them (not recorded which). This sequence joins TRBV12-3 or TRBV12-4 and TRBJ1-2, with 7 bases matching TRBD1. The CDR3 loop reads CASSPRGQNNYGYTF. The CDR3 DNA follows: TGTGCCAGCAGTCCCCGGGGACAGAATAACTATGGCTACACCTTC.